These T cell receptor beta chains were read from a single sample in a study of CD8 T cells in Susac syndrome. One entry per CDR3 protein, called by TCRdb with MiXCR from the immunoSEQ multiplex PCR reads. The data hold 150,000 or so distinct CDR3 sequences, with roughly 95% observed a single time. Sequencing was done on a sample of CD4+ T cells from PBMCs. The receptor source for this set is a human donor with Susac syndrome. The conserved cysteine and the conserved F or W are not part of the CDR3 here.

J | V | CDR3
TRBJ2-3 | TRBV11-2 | ASSPSRDTQY
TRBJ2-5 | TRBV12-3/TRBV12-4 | ASALGGHETQY
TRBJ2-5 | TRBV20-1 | SAATEWGQETQY
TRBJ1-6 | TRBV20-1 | SAVVSGSNSPLH
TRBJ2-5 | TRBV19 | ASTGYGTQY
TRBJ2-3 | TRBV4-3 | ASSPKGGASTDTQY
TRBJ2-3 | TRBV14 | ASSQDGKMNTQY
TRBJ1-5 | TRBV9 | ASSMTGRPNQPQH
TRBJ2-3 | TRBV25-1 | ASRGRTSGEDTQY
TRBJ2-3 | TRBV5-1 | ASSMDSPFTDTQY
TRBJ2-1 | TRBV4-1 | ASSQASSGGLDEQF
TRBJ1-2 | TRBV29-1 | SVRVGDYGYT
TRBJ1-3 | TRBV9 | ASSATPGDARNTIY
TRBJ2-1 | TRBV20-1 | SARSGGDLVQF
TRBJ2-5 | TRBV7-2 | ASSSQTSGGETQY
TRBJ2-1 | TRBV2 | ASSDRTGGSEQF
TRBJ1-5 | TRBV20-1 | SARRGGAQPQH
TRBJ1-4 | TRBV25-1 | ASSPRHIATNEKLF
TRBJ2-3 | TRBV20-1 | SAGSGGGRSDTQY
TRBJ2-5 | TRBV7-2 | ASSQILGGQETQY
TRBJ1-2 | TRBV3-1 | ASSRGSYGYT
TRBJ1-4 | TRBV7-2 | ASSRPGQGGEKLF
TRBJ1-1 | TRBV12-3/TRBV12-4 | ASSLGPQRNTEAF
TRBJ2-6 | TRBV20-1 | SAFAGAGANVLT
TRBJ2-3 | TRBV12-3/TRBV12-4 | ASSFDRVADTQY
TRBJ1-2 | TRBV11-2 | ASSFGTNNYGYT
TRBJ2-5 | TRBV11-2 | ASSFRTSRETQY
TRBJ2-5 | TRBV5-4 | ASSDVTSSGTQY
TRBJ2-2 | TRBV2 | ASRDPGLVTGELF
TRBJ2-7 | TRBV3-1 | ASSQRTSWY
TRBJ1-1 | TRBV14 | ASRAQGGLAF
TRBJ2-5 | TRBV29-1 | SVGGSEGGVETQY
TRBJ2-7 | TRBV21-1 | ASSPFRGQASYEQY
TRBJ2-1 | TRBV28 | ASSTGTIGQF
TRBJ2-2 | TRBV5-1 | ASSWESGTGELF
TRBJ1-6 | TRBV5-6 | ASSLGPGSTLANNSPLH
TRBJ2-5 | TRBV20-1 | SALPDRGLRETQY
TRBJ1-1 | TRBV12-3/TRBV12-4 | ASRIRGTNTEAF
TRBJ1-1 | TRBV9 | ASSVAGGWNTEAF
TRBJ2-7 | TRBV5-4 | ASSSFTDEQY
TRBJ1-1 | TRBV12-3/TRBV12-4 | ASSLRGNGLAF
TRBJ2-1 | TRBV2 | ASNRGGNNEQF
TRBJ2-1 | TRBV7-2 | ASRAGLPAYNEQF
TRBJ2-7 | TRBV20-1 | SAAEGRAYEQY
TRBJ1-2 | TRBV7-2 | ASSSSTGNYGYT
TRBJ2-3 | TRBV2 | ASGLEADTQY
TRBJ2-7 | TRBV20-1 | SAKRFGTDEQY
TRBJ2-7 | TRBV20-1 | SALPGQGAKEQY
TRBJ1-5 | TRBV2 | ASEQGTGQPQH
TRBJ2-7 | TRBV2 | ASRAQGATPYEQY
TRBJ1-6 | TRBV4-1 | ASSPGGGFNNSPLH
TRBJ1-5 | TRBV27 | ASQTRRGGNQPQH
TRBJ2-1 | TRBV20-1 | SSTGGRNEQF
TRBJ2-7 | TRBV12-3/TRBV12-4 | ASSLDKVSYEQY